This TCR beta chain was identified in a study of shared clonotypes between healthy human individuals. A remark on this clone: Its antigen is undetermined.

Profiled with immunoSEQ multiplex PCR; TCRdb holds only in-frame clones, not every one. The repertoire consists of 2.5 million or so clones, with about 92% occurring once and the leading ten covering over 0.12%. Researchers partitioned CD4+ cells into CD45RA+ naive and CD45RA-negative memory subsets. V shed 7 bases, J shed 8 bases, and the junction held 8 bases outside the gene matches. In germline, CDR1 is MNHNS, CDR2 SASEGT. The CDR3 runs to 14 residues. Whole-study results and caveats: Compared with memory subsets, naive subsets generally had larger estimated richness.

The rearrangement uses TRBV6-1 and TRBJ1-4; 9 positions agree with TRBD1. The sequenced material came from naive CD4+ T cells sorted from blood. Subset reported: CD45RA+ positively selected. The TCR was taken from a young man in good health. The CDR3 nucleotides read TGTGCCAGCAAAAACCGGGACAGGGTGGAAAAACTGTTTTTT. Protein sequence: CASKNRDRVEKLFF.